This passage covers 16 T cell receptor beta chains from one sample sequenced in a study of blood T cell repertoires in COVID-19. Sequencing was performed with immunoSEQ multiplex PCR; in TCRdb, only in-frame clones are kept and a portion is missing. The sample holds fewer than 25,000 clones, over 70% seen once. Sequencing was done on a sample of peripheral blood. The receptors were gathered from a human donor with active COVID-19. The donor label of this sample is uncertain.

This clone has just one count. CDR3 in DNA: TGTGCCAGCAGCCGGCTAGCGGGGCCTAACACCGGGGAGCTGTTTTTT. Translated: CASSRLAGPNTGELFF. The chain recombines TRBV3-1 (or the pseudogene TRBV3-2) with TRBJ2-2; 9 nucleotides line up with TRBD2. The germline V gene encodes CDR1 LGHDT and CDR2 YNNKEL (reference sequence). V lost 4 bases, J lost 2 bases, and 5 bases stayed unmatched. The CDR3 runs 16 residues.

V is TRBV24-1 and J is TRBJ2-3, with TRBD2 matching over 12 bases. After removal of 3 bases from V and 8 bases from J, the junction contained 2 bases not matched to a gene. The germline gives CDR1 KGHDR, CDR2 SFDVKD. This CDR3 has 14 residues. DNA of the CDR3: TGTGCCACCAGTGATCGGACTAGCGGGGCTACGCAGTATTTT. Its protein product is CATSDRTSGATQYF.

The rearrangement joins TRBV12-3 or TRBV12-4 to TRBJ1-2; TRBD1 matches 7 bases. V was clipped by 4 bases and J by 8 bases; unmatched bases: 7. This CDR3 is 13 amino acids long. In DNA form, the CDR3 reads TGTGCCAGCAGTTCCGGACAGGCTCTGGGCTACACCTTC. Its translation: CASSSGQALGYTF.

CDR3 loop: CASSALTGTGLSYNEQFF. For the CDR3, the DNA is TGTGCCAGCAGTGCCCTAACCGGGACAGGGCTTTCCTACAATGAGCAGTTCTTC. The rearrangement uses TRBV25-1 and TRBJ2-1; 9 positions agree with TRBD1. The CDR3 runs to 18 residues. V dropped 4 bases and J dropped 1; count of bases not matched to a gene: 11. Germline V gene data show CDR1 as MGHDK and CDR2 as SYGVNS.

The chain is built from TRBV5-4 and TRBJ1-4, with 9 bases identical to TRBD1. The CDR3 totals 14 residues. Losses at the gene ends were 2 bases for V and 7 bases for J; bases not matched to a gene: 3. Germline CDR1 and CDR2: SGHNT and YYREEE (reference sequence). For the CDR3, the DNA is TGTGCCAGCAGCTTACAGGGGGCGCCTGAAAAACTGTTTTTT. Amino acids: CASSLQGAPEKLFF.

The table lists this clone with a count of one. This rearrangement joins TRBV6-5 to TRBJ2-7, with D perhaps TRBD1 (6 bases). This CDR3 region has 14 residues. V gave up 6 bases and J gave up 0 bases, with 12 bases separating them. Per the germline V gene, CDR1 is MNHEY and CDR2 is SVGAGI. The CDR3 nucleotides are TGTGCCAGCAGCGACAGGTGGAGCTCCTACGAGCAGTACTTC. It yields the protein CASSDRWSSYEQYF.

CDR3 sequence reads: CASSFGTGDEKLFF. CDR3 coding DNA: TGTGCCAGCAGCTTCGGGACAGGGGATGAAAAACTGTTTTTT. This rearrangement joins TRBV7-2 to TRBJ1-4; 10 positions agree with TRBD1. Germline assignment: CDR1 SGHTA and CDR2 FQGNSA. This CDR3 spans 14 amino acids. Trimming cost V 3 bases and J 6 bases; bases outside gene matches: 1.

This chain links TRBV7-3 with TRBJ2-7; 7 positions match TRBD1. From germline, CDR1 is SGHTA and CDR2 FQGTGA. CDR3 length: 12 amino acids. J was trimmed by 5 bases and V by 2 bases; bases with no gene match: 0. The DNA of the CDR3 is TGTGCCAGCAGCTTAGACAGGGACGAGCAGTACTTC. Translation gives CASSLDRDEQYF. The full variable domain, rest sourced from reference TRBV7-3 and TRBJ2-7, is GAGVSQTPSNKVTEKGKYVELRCDPISGHTALYWYRQSLGQGPEFLIYFQGTGAADDSGLPNDRFFAVRPEGSVSTLKIQRTERGDSAVYLCASSLDRDEQYFGPGTRLTVT.

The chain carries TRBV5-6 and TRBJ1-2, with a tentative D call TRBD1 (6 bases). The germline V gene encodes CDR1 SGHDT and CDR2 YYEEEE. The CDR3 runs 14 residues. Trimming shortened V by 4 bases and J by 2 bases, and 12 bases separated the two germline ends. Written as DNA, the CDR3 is TGTGCCAGCAGCGGAAGGGGGACGAACTATGGCTACACCTTC. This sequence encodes CASSGRGTNYGYTF.

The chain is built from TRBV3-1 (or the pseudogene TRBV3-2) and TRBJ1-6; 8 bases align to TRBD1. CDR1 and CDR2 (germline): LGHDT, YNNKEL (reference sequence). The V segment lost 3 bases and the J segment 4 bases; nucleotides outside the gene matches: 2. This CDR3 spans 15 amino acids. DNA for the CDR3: TGTGCCAGCAGCCAGGACAGGGTGTATAATTCACCCCTCCACTTT. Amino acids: CASSQDRVYNSPLHF.

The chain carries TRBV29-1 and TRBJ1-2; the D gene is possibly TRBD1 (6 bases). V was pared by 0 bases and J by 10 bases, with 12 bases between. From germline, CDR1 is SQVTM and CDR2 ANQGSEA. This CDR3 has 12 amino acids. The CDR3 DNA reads TGCAGCGTTGAAGATTCGGGGGGGGCCTACACCTTC. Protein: CSVEDSGGAYTF. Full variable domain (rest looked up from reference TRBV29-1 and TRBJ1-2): SAVISQKPSRDICQRGTSLTIQCQVDSQVTMMFWYRQQPGQSLTLIATANQGSEATYESGFVIDKFPISRPNLTFSTLTVSNMSPEDSSIYLCSVEDSGGAYTFGSGTRLTVV.

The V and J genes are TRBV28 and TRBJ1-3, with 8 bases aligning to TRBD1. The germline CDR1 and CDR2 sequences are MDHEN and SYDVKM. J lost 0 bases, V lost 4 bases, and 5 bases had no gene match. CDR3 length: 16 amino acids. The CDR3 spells CASSSGQGGSGNTIYF. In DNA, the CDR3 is TGTGCCAGCAGTTCCGGACAGGGAGGCTCTGGAAACACCATATATTTT.

The CDR3 is CASRPTSTGELFF. The CDR3 DNA sequence: TGCGCCAGCAGGCCTACTAGCACCGGGGAGCTGTTTTTT. The chain employs TRBV5-1 and TRBJ2-2; D is possibly TRBD2 (5 bases). Germline V gene data show CDR1 as SGHRS and CDR2 as YFSETQ. V gave up 5 bases and J gave up 4 bases, with 9 bases separating them. CDR3 length: 13 residues.

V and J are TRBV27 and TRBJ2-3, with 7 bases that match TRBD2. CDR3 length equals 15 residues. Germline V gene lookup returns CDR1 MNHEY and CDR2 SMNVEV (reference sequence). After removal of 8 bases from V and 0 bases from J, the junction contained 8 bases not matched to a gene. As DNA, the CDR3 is TGTGCCAGCCAACGCGGGAGTCGTAGCACAGATACGCAGTATTTT. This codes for CASQRGSRSTDTQYF.

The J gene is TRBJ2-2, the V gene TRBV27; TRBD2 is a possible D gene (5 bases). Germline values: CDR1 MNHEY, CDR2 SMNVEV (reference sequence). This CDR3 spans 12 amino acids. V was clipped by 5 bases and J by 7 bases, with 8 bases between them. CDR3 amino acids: CASSLSGGELFF. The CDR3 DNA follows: TGTGCCAGCAGTCTGAGCGGCGGGGAGCTGTTTTTT.

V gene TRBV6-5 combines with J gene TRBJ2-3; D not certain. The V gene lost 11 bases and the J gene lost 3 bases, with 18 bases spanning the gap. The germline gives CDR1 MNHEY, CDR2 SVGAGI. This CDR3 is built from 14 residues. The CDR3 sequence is CASPAATRTDTQYF. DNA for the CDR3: TGTGCCTCCCCAGCCGCGACAAGAACAGATACGCAGTATTTT.